These 10 T cell receptor beta chains share one sample of origin, sequenced in a study of T cell responses to AZD1222 COVID-19 vaccine. The table came from immunoSEQ multiplex PCR; TCRdb's copy has only in-frame clones and leaves some out. The sample holds about 130,000 clones, about 91% seen once. The sequencing used peripheral blood, collected on day 0 of AZD1222 vaccination. These receptors were taken from an adult in good health.

The chain joins TRBV19 to TRBJ2-5, with D perhaps matching TRBD1 or TRBD2 (5 bases each). V lost 5 bases and J 2 bases, leaving 12 bases between the germline ends. The CDR3 is 14 amino acids. Germline CDR1 is LNHDA and CDR2 is SQIVND (reference sequence). CDR3 coding DNA: TGTGCCAGTAGTTTGGGGGTGGGACAAGAGACCCAGTACTTC. Residues: CASSLGVGQETQYF. Full variable domain (missing parts from reference TRBV19 and TRBJ2-5): DGGITQSPKYLFRKEGQNVTLSCEQNLNHDAMYWYRQDPGQGLRLIYYSQIVNDFQKGDIAEGYSVSREKKESFPLTVTSAQKNPTAFYLCASSLGVGQETQYFGPGTRLLVL.

The chain employs TRBV6-4 and TRBJ2-3, with unresolved D. Trimming shortened V by 4 bases and J by 5 bases, and 13 bases separated the two germline ends. The CDR3 is made up of 14 amino acids. Germline CDR1 reads MRHNA; CDR2 reads SNTAGT. The CDR3 region has the DNA TGTGCCAGCAGTGCCCGGGCCTCTGGAGATACGCAGTATTTT. It encodes CASSARASGDTQYF.

V and J are TRBV7-9 and TRBJ1-1; D possibly corresponds to TRBD1 (6 bases). Trimming took 3 bases from V and 4 from J, leaving 15 bases between them. The CDR3 is 15 residues long. Germline V CDR1 and CDR2: SEHNR, FQNEAQ (reference sequence). CDR3 DNA: TGTGCCAGCAGCTTCGGACGTAGGGGGGGCACTGAAGCTTTCTTT. It is translated as CASSFGRRGGTEAFF.

The CDR3 reads CASSLGAEGNTIYF. The CDR3 DNA reads as TGTGCCAGCAGCTTAGGGGCAGAAGGAAACACCATATATTTT. This chain joins TRBV11-2 and TRBJ1-3; D gene uncertain. Per the germline V gene, CDR1 is SGHAT and CDR2 is FQNNGV. This CDR3 spans 14 amino acids. V lost 1 base and J lost 4, with 8 bases in between.

The chain is built from TRBV5-1 and TRBJ2-1; TRBD2 might be the D (5 bases). Trimming shortened V by 0 bases and J by 6 bases, and 16 bases separated the two germline ends. There are 16 residues in the CDR3. Germline V gene lookup returns CDR1 SGHRS and CDR2 YFSETQ. CDR3 sequence: CASSLGGPTLANEQFF. CDR3 nucleotide sequence: TGCGCCAGCAGCTTGGGAGGGCCCACGTTGGCCAATGAGCAGTTCTTC.

The chain is built from TRBV19 and TRBJ1-6; D is unresolved. The CDR3 is 13 amino acids. Trimming took off 3 bases at V and 10 bases at J, with 10 bases between the two ends. Germline V gives CDR1 LNHDA, CDR2 SQIVND (reference sequence). CDR3 bases: TGTGCCAGTAGTATCACGGCTGGCTCACCCCTCCACTTT. Translating it yields CASSITAGSPLHF.

The rearrangement uses TRBV29-1 and TRBJ2-7; a possible D gene is TRBD2 (6 bases). From germline, CDR1 is SQVTM and CDR2 ANQGSEA. The CDR3 covers 13 residues. The CDR3 nucleotides read TGCAGTGGCCTCAGGGACTCCTGCTACGAGCAGTACTTC. It codes for CSGLRDSCYEQYF.

The rearrangement joins TRBV28 to TRBJ2-7; TRBD1 is a possible D gene (5 bases). The CDR3 is 13 amino acids. Trimming cost V 8 bases and J 2 bases, with 13 bases left between them. Germline CDR1 and CDR2: MDHEN and SYDVKM. CDR3 residues: CASGDRDPYEQYF. CDR3 coding DNA: TGTGCCAGCGGAGACAGAGACCCCTACGAGCAGTACTTC.

The chain links TRBV5-6 to TRBJ1-2; 11 bases match TRBD1. In germline, CDR1 is SGHDT, CDR2 YYEEEE. This CDR3 is 15 amino acids long. Germline trimming cut 4 bases from V and 4 bases from J; bases unmatched to any gene: 6. This chain's CDR3 is CASSLRTGGSYGYTF. The CDR3 DNA sequence: TGTGCCAGCAGCCTAAGGACAGGGGGCAGCTATGGCTACACCTTC. The full variable domain, its missing parts supplied by reference TRBV5-6 and TRBJ1-2, is DAGVTQSPTHLIKTRGQQVTLRCSPKSGHDTVSWYQQALGQGPQFIFQYYEEEERQRGNFPDRFSGHQFPNYSSELNVNALLLGDSALYLCASSLRTGGSYGYTFGSGTRLTVV.

This sequence joins TRBV11-2 and TRBJ1-1; D may be TRBD1 (6 bases). Germline V gene data show CDR1 as SGHAT and CDR2 as FQNNGV. The CDR3 sequence is 15 residues long. V lost 5 bases to trimming and J lost 5 bases, with 18 bases between them. The chain's CDR3 is CASSPGRGGWTEAFF. DNA of the CDR3: TGTGCCAGCAGCCCCGGACGGGGGGGCTGGACTGAAGCTTTCTTT. The full variable domain, with the rest looked up from reference TRBV11-2 and TRBJ1-1, is EAGVAQSPRYKIIEKRQSVAFWCNPISGHATLYWYQQILGQGPKLLIQFQNNGVVDDSQLPKDRFSAERLKGVDSTLKIQPAKLEDSAVYLCASSPGRGGWTEAFFGQGTRLTVV.